The 20 T cell receptor beta chains below were found in one sample sequenced in a study of T cell responses to AZD1222 COVID-19 vaccine. Profiled with immunoSEQ multiplex PCR; TCRdb holds only in-frame clones, not every one. The sample holds roughly 120,000 clones; about 90% are singletons and the top ten take just under 10%. The source material was peripheral blood, sampled on day 0 of AZD1222 vaccination. The receptors here all came from an adult in good health.

This chain uses TRBV19 with TRBJ2-6; the D is unclear. Germline CDR1 is LNHDA and CDR2 is SQIVND (reference sequence). Trimming pared 5 bases from V and 0 bases from J, leaving 8 bases between. The CDR3 spans 15 residues. The CDR3 region is CASSDGNSGANVLTF. DNA of the CDR3: TGTGCCAGTAGTGATGGAAACTCTGGGGCCAACGTCCTGACTTTC.

The V and J genes are TRBV5-1 and TRBJ1-5, with TRBD1 matching 7 bases. The CDR3 has 15 residues. Germline V gene data show CDR1 as SGHRS and CDR2 as YFSETQ. V lost 4 bases and J lost 0; bases outside the gene matches: 4. The CDR3 sequence: CASSIGTDSNQPQHF. The CDR3 region has the DNA TGCGCCAGCAGCATCGGGACAGATAGCAATCAGCCCCAGCATTTT.

V usage is TRBV5-4 and J usage is TRBJ2-1, with 12 bases fitting TRBD2. Trimming at V came to 4 bases and at J to 4 bases, leaving 9 bases not matched to a gene. The CDR3 is 17 amino acids. Per the germline V gene, CDR1 is SGHNT and CDR2 is YYREEE (reference sequence). This CDR3 reads CASSPTSGRSVYNEQFF. CDR3 coding DNA: TGTGCCAGCAGCCCGACTAGCGGGAGATCAGTGTACAATGAGCAGTTCTTC.

This clone was counted a single time. The chain couples TRBV7-2 to TRBJ2-1; 10 bases map to TRBD2. The CDR3 extends over 15 amino acids. J was trimmed by 4 bases and V by 2 bases; bases with no gene match: 2. Germline values: CDR1 SGHTA, CDR2 FQGNSA. In nucleotides, the CDR3 is TGTGCCAGCAGCTTACGGACTAGCGGATACAATGAGCAGTTCTTC. Translating it yields CASSLRTSGYNEQFF.

V gene TRBV19 combines with J gene TRBJ1-1; D not resolved. Trimming shortened V by 5 bases and J by 2 bases, and 12 bases separated the two germline ends. Germline V gene data show CDR1 as LNHDA and CDR2 as SQIVND (reference sequence). This CDR3 region has 14 residues. The CDR3 loop is CASSSLPRNTEAFF. CDR3 bases: TGTGCCAGTAGTTCCCTACCCCGTAACACTGAAGCTTTCTTT.

With respect to this clone: A much larger clone lies a single base off, so this may be a read error. The chain couples TRBV6-1 to TRBJ2-2; D not resolved. CDR3 length: 13 amino acids. Germline V gives CDR1 MNHNS, CDR2 SASEGT. Trimming left V 3 bases short and J 1 base short, with 3 bases between. CDR3: CASSDGNTGELFF. In nucleotides, the CDR3 is TGTGCCAGCAGTGACGGGAACACCGGGGAGCTGTTTTTT.

The rearrangement uses TRBV24-1 and TRBJ2-6; no definite D call. The CDR3 consists of 13 residues. Trimming left V 3 bases short and J 2 bases short, with 1 base between. CDR1 is KGHDR, CDR2 SFDVKD, per germline. CDR3 coding DNA: TGTGCCACCAGTGATCCTGGGGCCAACGTCCTGACTTTC. Translated, it gives CATSDPGANVLTF.

The chain combines TRBV4-2 with TRBJ1-5; D remains unclear. Trimming shortened V by 4 bases and J by 2 bases, and 9 bases separated the two germline ends. The V gene's germline CDR1 is LGHNA and CDR2 YNFKEQ. The CDR3 runs 14 residues. This CDR3 is CASSLEGGNQPQHF. The CDR3 nucleotides are TGTGCCAGCAGCCTGGAGGGCGGCAATCAGCCCCAGCATTTT.

This clone was detected only a few times. The V call is TRBV4-1, the J call TRBJ2-5; D might be TRBD1 or TRBD2, each matching 5 bases. The CDR3 runs 14 residues. Trimming removed 4 bases at V and 5 bases at J, with 14 bases between. Germline CDR1 and CDR2: MGHRA and YSYEKL. CDR3 amino acids: CASSLGDGTETQYF. The DNA for the CDR3 is TGCGCCAGCAGCCTGGGAGACGGGACGGAGACCCAGTACTTC.

As to this clone: Only one base separates this from a far larger clonotype, so it likely reflects a read error. The chain links TRBV6-2 or TRBV6-3 to TRBJ2-1; D uncertain. CDR1 MNHEY and CDR2 SVGEGT come from the germline V gene. The CDR3 is made up of 12 amino acids. The CDR3 region has the DNA TGTGCCAGCAGCTACTTCGACAATGAGCAGTTCTTC. Protein product: CASSYFDNEQFF.

The CDR3 region is CASSLQSSSYEQYF. For the CDR3, the DNA is TGTGCCAGCAGCTTACAGTCAAGCTCCTACGAGCAGTACTTC. The chain carries TRBV7-9 and TRBJ2-7; D is ambiguous. V gave up 2 bases and J gave up 0 bases, with 8 bases separating them. Germline-derived CDR1 and CDR2 are SEHNR and FQNEAQ (reference sequence). CDR3 length: 14 residues.

The chain couples TRBV7-2 to TRBJ2-7; perhaps D is TRBD1 or TRBD2 (6 bases each). The CDR3 consists of 14 residues. The V end was cut by 11 bases, the J end by 4 bases, with 21 bases between. CDR1 is SGHTA, CDR2 FQGNSA, per germline. CDR3 sequence reads: CAPRAGTPGYEQYF. CDR3 sequence (DNA): TGTGCCCCTAGGGCGGGGACACCTGGGTACGAGCAGTACTTC. The variable domain in full, completed from reference TRBV7-2 and TRBJ2-7, reads GAGVSQSPSNKVTEKGKDVELRCDPISGHTALYWYRQSLGQGLEFLIYFQGNSAPDKSGLPSDRFSAERTGGSVSTLTIQRTQQEDSAVYLCAPRAGTPGYEQYFGPGTRLTVT.

V gene TRBV7-9 combines with J gene TRBJ2-3; tentative D call: TRBD1 (5 bases). Trimming shortened V by 2 bases and J by 0 bases, and 9 bases separated the two germline ends. The CDR3 spans 15 residues. The germline gives CDR1 SEHNR, CDR2 FQNEAQ (reference sequence). The CDR3 sequence is CASSLRQTSTDTQYF. The CDR3 DNA reads as TGTGCCAGCAGCTTACGACAGACTAGCACAGATACGCAGTATTTT. The complete variable domain, with remaining parts taken from reference TRBV7-9 and TRBJ2-3, reads DTGVSQNPRHKITKRGQNVTFRCDPISEHNRLYWYRQTLGQGPEFLTYFQNEAQLEKSRLLSDRFSAERPKGSFSTLEIQRTEQGDSAMYLCASSLRQTSTDTQYFGPGTRLTVL.

V and J are TRBV6-5 and TRBJ2-1; no reliable D call. The CDR3 is 13 amino acids. V shed 5 bases and J shed 6 bases, with 11 bases lying between them. CDR1 and CDR2 from the germline V gene are MNHEY and SVGAGI. CDR3 protein: CASSKTITNEQFF. The CDR3 DNA sequence: TGTGCCAGCAGTAAGACAATAACCAATGAGCAGTTCTTC.

The chain recombines TRBV29-1 with TRBJ2-3, with 11 positions matching TRBD2. The CDR3 runs to 14 residues. V gave up 7 bases and J gave up 2 bases; unmatched junction bases: 5. Germline V gives CDR1 SQVTM, CDR2 ANQGSEA. DNA of the CDR3: TGCAGCGAGAGACTAGCGGGAACCACAGATACGCAGTATTTT. It specifies CSERLAGTTDTQYF.

CDR3 nucleotides: TGTGCCAGCCAGGTGTCTGTCACAGATACGCAGTATTTT. Its translation: CASQVSVTDTQYF. V gene TRBV18 combines with J gene TRBJ2-3; D remains ambiguous. Between the trimmed V and J ends, which lost 8 bases and 2 bases, there was a span of 11 bases. Germline values: CDR1 KGHSH, CDR2 LQKENI. The CDR3 spans 13 residues.

The chain combines TRBV5-1 with TRBJ1-4; D is possibly TRBD1 (6 bases). The CDR3 sequence is 14 residues long. The germline V gene encodes CDR1 SGHRS and CDR2 YFSETQ. Trimming removed 3 bases at V and 8 bases at J, with 14 bases between. The CDR3 DNA reads TGCGCCAGCAGCTCAACAGGGCCCCCCGAAAAACTGTTTTTT. This codes for CASSSTGPPEKLFF.

The chain uses TRBV6-4 and TRBJ2-1, with TRBD2 matching 11 bases. J was trimmed by 5 bases and V by 4 bases; bases with no gene match: 4. The CDR3 is 15 residues long. CDR1 and CDR2 from the germline V gene are MRHNA and SNTAGT. CDR3 residues: CASSGGLAGNNEQFF. CDR3 nucleotide sequence: TGTGCCAGCAGTGGAGGACTAGCGGGCAACAATGAGCAGTTCTTC.

The chain links TRBV18 to TRBJ1-2, with 11 bases lining up with TRBD1. V shed 3 bases, J shed 8 bases, and the junction held 8 bases outside the gene matches. This CDR3 region has 15 residues. Germline V gene sequence: CDR1 KGHSH, CDR2 LQKENI. In DNA, the CDR3 is TGTGCCAGCTCACCTTCCGGACAGGGGGCGGGAGGCTACACCTTC. It encodes CASSPSGQGAGGYTF.

This rearrangement joins TRBV7-9 to TRBJ2-7; 10 nucleotides agree with TRBD2. The CDR3 is 16 residues long. CDR1 and CDR2 (germline): SEHNR, FQNEAQ (reference sequence). The V and J ends lost 2 bases and 6 bases, in that order; junction bases with no gene match: 10. The CDR3 loop is CASSLSLAGTYSEQYF. The CDR3 nucleotides read TGTGCCAGCAGCTTATCACTAGCGGGGACCTACTCCGAGCAGTACTTC. Full variable domain (outside the CDR3, taken from reference TRBV7-9 and TRBJ2-7): DTGVSQNPRHKITKRGQNVTFRCDPISEHNRLYWYRQTLGQGPEFLTYFQNEAQLEKSRLLSDRFSAERPKGSFSTLEIQRTEQGDSAMYLCASSLSLAGTYSEQYFGPGTRLTVT.